The clone carrying this T cell receptor beta chain was found many times. Its antigen is not known. Then a second PCR, running about 6 to 12 cycles, was carried out with a sample-barcoded 5' primer and a J-beta primer mix. Every single cDNA molecule received a tag from a template-switch adaptor with 12 random nucleotides. TCRdb analysed the 5' RACE reads with MiXCR anew, one entry per CDR3 protein. The data hold 720,000 or so distinct CDR3 sequences, with around 43% observed a single time. Total RNA amounts of at least 5.5 micrograms were extracted per sample. This sample was taken from a study of blood T cells in healthy people across ages. Study-wide results and limits: One million T cells yielded diversity estimates that were considered underestimates.

The TCR comes from an elderly man in good health. The sequenced material came from blood.

The CDR3, as DNA: TGTGCCAGCAAGGAAAGGGGCGGAACTAACTATGGCTACACCTTC. Residues: CASKERGGTNYGYTF. The chain uses TRBV27 and TRBJ1-2, with D perhaps matching TRBD1 (5 bases). Germline V gene lookup returns CDR1 MNHEY and CDR2 SMNVEV (reference sequence). Trimming took off 7 bases at V and 0 bases at J, with 15 bases between the two ends. The CDR3 runs 15 residues.